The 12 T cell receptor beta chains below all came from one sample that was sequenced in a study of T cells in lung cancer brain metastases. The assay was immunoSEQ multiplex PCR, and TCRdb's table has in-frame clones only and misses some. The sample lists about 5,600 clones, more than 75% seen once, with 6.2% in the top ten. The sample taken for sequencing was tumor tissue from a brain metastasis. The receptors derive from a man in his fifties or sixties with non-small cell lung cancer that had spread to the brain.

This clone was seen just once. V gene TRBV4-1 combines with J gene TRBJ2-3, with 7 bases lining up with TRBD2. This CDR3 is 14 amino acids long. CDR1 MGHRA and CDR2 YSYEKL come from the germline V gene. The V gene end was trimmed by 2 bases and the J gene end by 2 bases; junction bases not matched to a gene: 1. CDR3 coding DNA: TGCGCCAGCAGCCAACTAGCGGACACAGATACGCAGTATTTT. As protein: CASSQLADTDTQYF.

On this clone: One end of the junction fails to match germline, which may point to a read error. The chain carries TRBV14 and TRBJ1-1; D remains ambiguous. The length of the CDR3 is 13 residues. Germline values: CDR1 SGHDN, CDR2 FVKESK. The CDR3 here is CASSQVRNSEAFF. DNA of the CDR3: TGTGCCAGCAGCCAAGTGCGGAACAGTGAAGCTTTCTTT.

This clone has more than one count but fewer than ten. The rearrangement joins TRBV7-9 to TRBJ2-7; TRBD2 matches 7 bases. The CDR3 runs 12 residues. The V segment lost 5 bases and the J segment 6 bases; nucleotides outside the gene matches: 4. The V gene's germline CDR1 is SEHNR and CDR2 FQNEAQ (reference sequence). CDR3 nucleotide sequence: TGTGCCAGCAGCCCAACGGGGGGCGAGCAGTACTTC. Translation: CASSPTGGEQYF.

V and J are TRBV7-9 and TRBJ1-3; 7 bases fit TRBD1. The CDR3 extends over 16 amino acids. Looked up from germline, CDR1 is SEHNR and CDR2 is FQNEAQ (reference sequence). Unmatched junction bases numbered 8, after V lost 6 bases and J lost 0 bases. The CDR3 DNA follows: TGTGCCAGCAGTCCCAGGGACAGATACTCTGGAAACACCATATATTTT. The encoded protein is CASSPRDRYSGNTIYF.

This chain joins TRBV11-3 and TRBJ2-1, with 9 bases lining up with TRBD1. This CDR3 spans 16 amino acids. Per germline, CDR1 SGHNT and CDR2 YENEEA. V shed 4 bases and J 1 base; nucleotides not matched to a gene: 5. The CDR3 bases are TGTGCCAGCAGCTCCGGGACAGGGAATTCCTACAATGAGCAGTTCTTC. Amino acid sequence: CASSSGTGNSYNEQFF.

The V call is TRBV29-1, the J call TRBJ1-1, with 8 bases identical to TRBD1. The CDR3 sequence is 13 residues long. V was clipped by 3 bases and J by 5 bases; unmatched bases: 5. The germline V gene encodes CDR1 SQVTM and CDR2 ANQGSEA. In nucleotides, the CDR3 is TGCAGCGTTGACCAGGGGGCGAGGACTGAAGCTTTCTTT. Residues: CSVDQGARTEAFF. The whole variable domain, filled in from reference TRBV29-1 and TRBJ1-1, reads SAVISQKPSRDICQRGTSLTIQCQVDSQVTMMFWYRQQPGQSLTLIATANQGSEATYESGFVIDKFPISRPNLTFSTLTVSNMSPEDSSIYLCSVDQGARTEAFFGQGTRLTVV.

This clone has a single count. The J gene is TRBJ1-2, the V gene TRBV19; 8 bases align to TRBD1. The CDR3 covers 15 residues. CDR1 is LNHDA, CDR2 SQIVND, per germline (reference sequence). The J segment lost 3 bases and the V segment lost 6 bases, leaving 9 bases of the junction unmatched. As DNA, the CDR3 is TGTGCCAGTAGAGGACCAGGGGGCGCGTACTATGGCTACACCTTC. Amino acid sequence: CASRGPGGAYYGYTF.

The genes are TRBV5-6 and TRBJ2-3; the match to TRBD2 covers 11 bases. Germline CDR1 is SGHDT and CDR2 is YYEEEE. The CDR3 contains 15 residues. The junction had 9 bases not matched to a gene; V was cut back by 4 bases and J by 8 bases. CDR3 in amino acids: CASSDSGGVRGTQYF. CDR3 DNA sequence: TGTGCCAGCAGCGATAGCGGGGGGGTAAGGGGTACGCAGTATTTT. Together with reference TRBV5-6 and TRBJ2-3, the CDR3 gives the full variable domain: DAGVTQSPTHLIKTRGQQVTLRCSPKSGHDTVSWYQQALGQGPQFIFQYYEEEERQRGNFPDRFSGHQFPNYSSELNVNALLLGDSALYLCASSDSGGVRGTQYFGPGTRLTVL.

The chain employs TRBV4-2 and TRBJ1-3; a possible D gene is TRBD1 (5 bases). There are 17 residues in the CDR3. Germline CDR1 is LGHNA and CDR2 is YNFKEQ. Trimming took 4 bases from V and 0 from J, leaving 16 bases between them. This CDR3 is CASSLGRGLYSGNTIYF. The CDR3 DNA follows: TGTGCCAGCAGCCTTGGGAGGGGACTATACTCTGGAAACACCATATATTTT.

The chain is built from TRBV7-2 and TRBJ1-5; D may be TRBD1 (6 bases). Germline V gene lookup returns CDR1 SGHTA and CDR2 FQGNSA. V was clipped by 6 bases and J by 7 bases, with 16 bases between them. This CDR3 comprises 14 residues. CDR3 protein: CASSIGGDGQPQHF. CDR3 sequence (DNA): TGTGCCAGCAGTATAGGGGGGGACGGACAGCCCCAGCATTTT.

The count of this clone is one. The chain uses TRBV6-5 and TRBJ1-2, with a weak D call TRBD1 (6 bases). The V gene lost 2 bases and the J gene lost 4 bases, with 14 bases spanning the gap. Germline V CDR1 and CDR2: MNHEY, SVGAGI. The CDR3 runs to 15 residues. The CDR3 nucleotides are TGTGCCAGCAGTTACGGGGGGACACCCCTCTATGGCTACACCTTC. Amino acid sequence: CASSYGGTPLYGYTF.

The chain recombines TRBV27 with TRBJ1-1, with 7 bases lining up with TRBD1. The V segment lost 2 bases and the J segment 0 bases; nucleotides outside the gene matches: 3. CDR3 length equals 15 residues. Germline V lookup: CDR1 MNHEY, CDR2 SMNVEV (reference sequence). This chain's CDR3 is CASSLTGQMNTEAFF. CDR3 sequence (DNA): TGTGCCAGCAGTTTAACGGGACAGATGAACACTGAAGCTTTCTTT.